Listed below are T cell receptor beta chains from one sample, sequenced in a study of response to subunit inactivated influenza vaccine. TCRdb reanalysed the RT-PCR reads using MiXCR and keeps one entry per CDR3 protein. The data hold fewer than 550,000 distinct CDR3 sequences, with 25% observed a single time. This specimen consisted of CD4+ T cells sorted from PBMCs, obtained about 5 days after vaccination. These receptors originate from a man aged 45-60 years who received an inactivated influenza vaccine. Each CDR3 is given with its conserved first and last residue. The order of the fields is J gene, V gene, CDR3 protein.

>TRBJ2-3|TRBV5-5
CASSWRLAGDSKDTQYF
>TRBJ1-4|TRBV20-1
CSARDRASHEKLFF
>TRBJ1-2|TRBV5-1
CASSLDSRNYGYTF
>TRBJ2-5|TRBV5-1
CASSLGNSGETQYF
>TRBJ2-3|TRBV5-6
CASSFVPQIVRDTQYF
>TRBJ2-1|TRBV2
CASSGTSGANNEQFF
>TRBJ2-1|TRBV6-6
CASSYSGTSCFF
>TRBJ2-7|TRBV6-1
CASRRDGNYEQYF
>TRBJ2-5|TRBV3-1
CASSQDRRGLETQYF
>TRBJ1-1|TRBV5-1
CASSFEGPEAFF
>TRBJ2-1|TRBV7-2
CASSLVRRAQFF
>TRBJ2-7|TRBV6-5
CASSYRTSGSKGNSYEQYF
>TRBJ2-3|TRBV29-1
CSVDNRSRADTQYF